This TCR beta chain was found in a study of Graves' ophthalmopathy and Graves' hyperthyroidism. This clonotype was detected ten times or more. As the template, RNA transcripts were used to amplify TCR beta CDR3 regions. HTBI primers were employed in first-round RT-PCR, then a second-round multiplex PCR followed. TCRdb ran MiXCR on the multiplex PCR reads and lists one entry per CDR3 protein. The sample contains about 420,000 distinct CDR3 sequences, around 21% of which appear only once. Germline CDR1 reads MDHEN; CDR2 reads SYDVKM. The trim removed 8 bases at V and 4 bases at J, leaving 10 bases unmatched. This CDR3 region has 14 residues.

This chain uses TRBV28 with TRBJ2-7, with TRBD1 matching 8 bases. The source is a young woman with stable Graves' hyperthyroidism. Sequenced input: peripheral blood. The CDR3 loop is CASQNRDRLYEQYF. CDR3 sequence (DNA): TGTGCCAGCCAGAACCGGGACAGGCTGTACGAGCAGTACTTC. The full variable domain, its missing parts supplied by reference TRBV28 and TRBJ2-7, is DVKVTQSSRYLVKRTGEKVFLECVQDMDHENMFWYRQDPGLGLRLIYFSYDVKMKEKGDIPEGYSVSREKKERFSLILESASTNQTSMYLCASQNRDRLYEQYFGPGTRLTVT.